This T cell receptor beta chain was obtained from a study of human T cells and chemical hapten exposure. Study context: Patch tests applied 0.01% DPC to the upper back, read at 6 days. It was small differences in pooled library volume that mainly caused per-sample TCR yields to vary.

Original analysis: Ranging from about 20,000 to 700,000, TCR counts per sample had a median value of approximately 97,000. TCRdb reprocessed the RACE reads via MiXCR and lists one record per CDR3 protein. The V and J calls were not made by the authors but by TCRdb's processing. The sample shows tens of thousands of distinct CDR3 sequences, 7.5% to 10% of them seen only once. Time point denoted: patch test 2, 6 weeks after DPC sensitization. Noted treatment: therapeutic diphenylcyclopropenone sensitization with weekly scalp DPC. The V gene's germline CDR1 is SNHLY and CDR2 FYNNEI. The CDR3 runs 18 residues. Trimming cost V 5 bases and J 2 bases; bases outside gene matches: 11. The table lists this clonotype with many counts.

The TCR sequence derives from a man aged 30 to 45 with alopecia areata. Some clones in this sample may be carry-over from other donors' samples. The V call is TRBV2, the J call TRBJ1-6; 8 positions match TRBD1. The sequencing here drew on whole blood, taken in connection with sensitization to the hapten diphenylcyclopropenone (DPC). The CDR3 bases are TGTGCCAGCAGTCGTCCCCCTAACAGGGGGGCCTATAATTCACCCCTCCACTTT. Its protein is CASSRPPNRGAYNSPLHF.